What follows describes a single T cell receptor (beta chain). This sample is part of a study of T cell changes during pregnancy in multiple sclerosis. Sequenced by immunoSEQ multiplex PCR; TCRdb stores in-frame clones only, minus some. The table records 58,000 or so clones, less than 90% of them present only once. Trimming took off 1 base at V and 8 bases at J, with 17 bases between the two ends. Germline V gene sequence: CDR1 LGHNA, CDR2 YNFKEQ. This CDR3 region has 15 residues. The chain has TRBV4-2 and TRBJ1-2; the D gene is possibly TRBD1 (6 bases). The sample consisted of CD4+ T cells from peripheral blood mononuclear cells, taken in the third trimester of pregnancy. The sequence was collected from a female donor with multiple sclerosis, enrolled in a pregnancy study. CDR3 DNA: TGTGCCAGCAGCCAAGGTCGAGGGGGAGGGGGAGGCTACACCTTC. This translates into CASSQGRGGGGGYTF.